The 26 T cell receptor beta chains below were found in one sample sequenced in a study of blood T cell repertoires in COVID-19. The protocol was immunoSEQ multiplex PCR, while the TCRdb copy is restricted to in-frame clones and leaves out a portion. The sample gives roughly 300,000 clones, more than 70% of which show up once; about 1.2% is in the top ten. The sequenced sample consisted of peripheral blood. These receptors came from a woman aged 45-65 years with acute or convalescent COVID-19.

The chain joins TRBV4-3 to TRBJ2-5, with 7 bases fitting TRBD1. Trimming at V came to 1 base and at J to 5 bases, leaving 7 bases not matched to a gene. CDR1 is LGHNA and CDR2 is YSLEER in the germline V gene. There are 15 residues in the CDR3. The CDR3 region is CASSQAPARGETQYF. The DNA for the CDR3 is TGCGCCAGCAGCCAAGCCCCTGCCAGGGGGGAGACCCAGTACTTC.

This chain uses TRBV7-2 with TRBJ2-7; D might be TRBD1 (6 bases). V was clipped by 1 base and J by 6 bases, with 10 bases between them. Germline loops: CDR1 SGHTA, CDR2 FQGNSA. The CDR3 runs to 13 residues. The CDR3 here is CASSLGNRVEQYF. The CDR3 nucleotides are TGTGCCAGCAGCTTAGGGAACAGGGTCGAGCAGTACTTC.

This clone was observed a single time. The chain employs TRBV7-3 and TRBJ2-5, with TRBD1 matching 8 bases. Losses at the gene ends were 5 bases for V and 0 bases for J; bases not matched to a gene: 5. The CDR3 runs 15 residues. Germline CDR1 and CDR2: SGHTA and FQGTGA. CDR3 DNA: TGTGCCAGCAGCCCTGGGACAGGTTACCAAGAGACCCAGTACTTC. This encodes CASSPGTGYQETQYF.

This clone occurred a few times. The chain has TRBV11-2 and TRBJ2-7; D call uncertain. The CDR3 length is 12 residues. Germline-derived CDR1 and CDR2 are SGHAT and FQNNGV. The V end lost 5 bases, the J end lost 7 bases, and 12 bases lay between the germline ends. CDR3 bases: TGTGCCAGCAGCCTCACCACGGAGGAGCAGTACGTC. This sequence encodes CASSLTTEEQYV.

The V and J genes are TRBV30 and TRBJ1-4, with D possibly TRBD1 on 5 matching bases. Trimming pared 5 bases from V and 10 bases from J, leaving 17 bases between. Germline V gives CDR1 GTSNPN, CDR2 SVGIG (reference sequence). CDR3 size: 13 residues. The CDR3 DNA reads TGTGCCTGGCGGACAACCCTTCTGGCAAAACTGTTTTTT. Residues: CAWRTTLLAKLFF.

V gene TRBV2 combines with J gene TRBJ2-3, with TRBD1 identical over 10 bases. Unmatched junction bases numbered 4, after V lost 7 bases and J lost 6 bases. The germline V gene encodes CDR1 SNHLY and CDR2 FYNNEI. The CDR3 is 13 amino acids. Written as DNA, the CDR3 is TGTGCCAGCATTGGGACAGGGGCGGATACGCAGTATTTT. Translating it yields CASIGTGADTQYF.

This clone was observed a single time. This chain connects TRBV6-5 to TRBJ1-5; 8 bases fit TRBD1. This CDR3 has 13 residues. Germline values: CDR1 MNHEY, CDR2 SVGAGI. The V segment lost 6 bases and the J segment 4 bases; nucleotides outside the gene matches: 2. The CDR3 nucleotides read TGTGCCAGCAGCCGGACAGGGAATCAGCCCCAGCATTTT. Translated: CASSRTGNQPQHF.

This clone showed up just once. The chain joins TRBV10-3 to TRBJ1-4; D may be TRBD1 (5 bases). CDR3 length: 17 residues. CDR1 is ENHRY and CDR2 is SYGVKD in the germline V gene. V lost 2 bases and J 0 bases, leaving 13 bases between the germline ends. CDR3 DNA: TGTGCCATCAGTGAGCATAAGGGGTGGACAACTAATGAAAAACTGTTTTTT. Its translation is CAISEHKGWTTNEKLFF.

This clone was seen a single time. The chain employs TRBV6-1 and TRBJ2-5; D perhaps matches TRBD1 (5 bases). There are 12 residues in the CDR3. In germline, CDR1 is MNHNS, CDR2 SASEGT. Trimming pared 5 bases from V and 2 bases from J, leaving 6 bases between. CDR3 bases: TGTGCCAGCAGTCAGGGTCAAGAGACCCAGTACTTC. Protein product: CASSQGQETQYF.

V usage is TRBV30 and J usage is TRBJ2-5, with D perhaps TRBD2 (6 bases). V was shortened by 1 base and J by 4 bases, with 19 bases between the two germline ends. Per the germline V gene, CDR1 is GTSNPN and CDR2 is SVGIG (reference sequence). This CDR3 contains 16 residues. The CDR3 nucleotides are TGTGCCTGGAGTGCCTACACTAGCAGGGATTCAGAGACCCAGTACTTC. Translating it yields CAWSAYTSRDSETQYF.

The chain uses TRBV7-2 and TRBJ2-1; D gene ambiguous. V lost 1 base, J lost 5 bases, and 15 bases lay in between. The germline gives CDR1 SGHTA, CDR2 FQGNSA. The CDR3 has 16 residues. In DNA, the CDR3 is TGTGCCAGCAGCTTAGACCAGCGTCGAGGTAACAATGAGCAGTTCTTC. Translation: CASSLDQRRGNNEQFF.

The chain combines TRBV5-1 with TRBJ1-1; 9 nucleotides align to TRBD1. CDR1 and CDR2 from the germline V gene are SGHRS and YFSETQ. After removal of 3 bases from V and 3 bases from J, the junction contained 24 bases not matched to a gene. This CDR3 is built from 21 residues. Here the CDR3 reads CASSWDRASWEKRESDTEAFF. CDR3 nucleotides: TGCGCCAGCAGCTGGGACAGGGCAAGTTGGGAGAAGAGGGAGTCAGACACTGAAGCTTTCTTT.

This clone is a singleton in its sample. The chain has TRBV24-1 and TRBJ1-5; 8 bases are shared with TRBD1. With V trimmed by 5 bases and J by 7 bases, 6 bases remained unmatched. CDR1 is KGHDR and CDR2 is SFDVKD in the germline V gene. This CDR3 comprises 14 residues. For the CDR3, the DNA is TGTGCCACCAGTGGCAGGGGGCCAGGGCAGCCCCAGCATTTT. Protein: CATSGRGPGQPQHF.

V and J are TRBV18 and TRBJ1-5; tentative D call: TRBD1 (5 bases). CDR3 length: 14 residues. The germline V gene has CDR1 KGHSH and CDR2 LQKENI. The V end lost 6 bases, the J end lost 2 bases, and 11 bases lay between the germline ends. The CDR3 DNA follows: TGTGCCAGCTCCCGCGGGACCCGCAATCAGCCCCAGCATTTT. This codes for CASSRGTRNQPQHF.

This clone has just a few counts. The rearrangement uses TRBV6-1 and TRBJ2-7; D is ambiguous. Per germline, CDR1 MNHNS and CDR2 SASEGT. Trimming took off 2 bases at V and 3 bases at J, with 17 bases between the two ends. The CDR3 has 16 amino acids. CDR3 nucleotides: TGTGCCAGCAGTGAACCGTTTTTGTCGGGTAGCTACGAGCAGTACTTC. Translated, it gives CASSEPFLSGSYEQYF.

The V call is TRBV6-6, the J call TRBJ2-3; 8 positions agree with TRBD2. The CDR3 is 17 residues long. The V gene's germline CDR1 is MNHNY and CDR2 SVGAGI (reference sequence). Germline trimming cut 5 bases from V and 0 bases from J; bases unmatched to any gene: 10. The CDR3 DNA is TGTGCCAGCAGTCCGGGGGGGGCGGGGCCTAGCACAGATACGCAGTATTTT. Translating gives CASSPGGAGPSTDTQYF.

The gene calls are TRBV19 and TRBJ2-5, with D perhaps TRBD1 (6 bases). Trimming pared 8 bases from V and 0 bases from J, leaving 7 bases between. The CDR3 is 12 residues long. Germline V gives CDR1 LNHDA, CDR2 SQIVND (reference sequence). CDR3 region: CASGQYQETQYF. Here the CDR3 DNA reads TGTGCCAGTGGACAGTACCAAGAGACCCAGTACTTC.

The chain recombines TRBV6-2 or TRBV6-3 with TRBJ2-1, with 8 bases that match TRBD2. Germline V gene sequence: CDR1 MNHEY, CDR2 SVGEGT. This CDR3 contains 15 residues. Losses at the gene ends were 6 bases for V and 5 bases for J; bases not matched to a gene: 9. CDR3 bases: TGTGCCAGCAGCCCTCTCGGGAGGGAGGACAATGAGCAGTTCTTC. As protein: CASSPLGREDNEQFF.

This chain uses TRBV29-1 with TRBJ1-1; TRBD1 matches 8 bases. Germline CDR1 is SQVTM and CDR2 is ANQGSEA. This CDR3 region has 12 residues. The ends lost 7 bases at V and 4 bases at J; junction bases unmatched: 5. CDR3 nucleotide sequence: TGCAGCGCACGGACAGGGCTCACTGAAGCTTTCTTT. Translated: CSARTGLTEAFF.

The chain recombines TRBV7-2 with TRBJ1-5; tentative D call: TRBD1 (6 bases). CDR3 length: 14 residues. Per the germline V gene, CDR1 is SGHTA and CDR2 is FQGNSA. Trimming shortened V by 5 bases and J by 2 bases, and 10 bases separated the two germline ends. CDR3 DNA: TGTGCCAGCAGCGAACAGGGTGGCAATCAGCCCCAGCATTTT. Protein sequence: CASSEQGGNQPQHF.

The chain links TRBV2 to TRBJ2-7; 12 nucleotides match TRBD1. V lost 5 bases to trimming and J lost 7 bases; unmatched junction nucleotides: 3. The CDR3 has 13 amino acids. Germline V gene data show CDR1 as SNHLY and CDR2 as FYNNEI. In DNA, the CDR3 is TGTGCCAGCAGTAGGGACAGGGGGCAAGAGCAGTACGTC. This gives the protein CASSRDRGQEQYV.

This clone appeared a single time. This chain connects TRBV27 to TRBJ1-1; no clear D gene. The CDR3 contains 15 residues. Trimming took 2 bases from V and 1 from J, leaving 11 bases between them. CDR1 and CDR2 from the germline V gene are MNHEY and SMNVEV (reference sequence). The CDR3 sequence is CASSLTLAANTEAFF. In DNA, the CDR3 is TGTGCCAGCAGTTTAACGCTCGCGGCGAACACTGAAGCTTTCTTT.

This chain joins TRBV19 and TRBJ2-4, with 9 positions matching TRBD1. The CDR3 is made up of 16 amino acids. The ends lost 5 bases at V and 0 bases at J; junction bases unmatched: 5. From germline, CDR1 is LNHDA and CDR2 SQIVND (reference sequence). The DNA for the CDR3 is TGTGCCAGTAGTCTCGGGACAGGGTTAGCCAAAAACATTCAGTACTTC. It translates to CASSLGTGLAKNIQYF.

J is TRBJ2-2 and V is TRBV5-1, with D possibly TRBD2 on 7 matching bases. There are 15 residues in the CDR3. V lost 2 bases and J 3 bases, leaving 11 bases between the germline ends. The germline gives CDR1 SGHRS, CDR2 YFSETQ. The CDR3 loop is CASSFGGQDTGELFF. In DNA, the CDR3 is TGCGCCAGCAGCTTCGGGGGGCAGGACACCGGGGAGCTGTTTTTT. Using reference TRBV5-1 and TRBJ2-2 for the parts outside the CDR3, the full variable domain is KAGVTQTPRYLIKTRGQQVTLSCSPISGHRSVSWYQQTPGQGLQFLFEYFSETQRNKGNFPGRFSGRQFSNSRSEMNVSTLELGDSALYLCASSFGGQDTGELFFGEGSRLTVL.

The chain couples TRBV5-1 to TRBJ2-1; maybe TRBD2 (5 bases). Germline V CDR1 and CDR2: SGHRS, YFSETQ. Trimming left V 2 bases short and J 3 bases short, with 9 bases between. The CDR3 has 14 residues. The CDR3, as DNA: TGCGCCAGCAGCTTAACCGCGGGCTACAATGAGCAGTTCTTC. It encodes CASSLTAGYNEQFF.

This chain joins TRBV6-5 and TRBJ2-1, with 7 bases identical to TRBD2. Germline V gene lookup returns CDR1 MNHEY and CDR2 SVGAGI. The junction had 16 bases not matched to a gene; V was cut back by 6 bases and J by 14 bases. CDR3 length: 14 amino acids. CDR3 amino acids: CASRVTSEPPVEFF. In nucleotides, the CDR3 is TGTGCCAGCAGGGTAACTAGCGAACCCCCTGTGGAGTTCTTC.